The 3 T cell receptor beta chains presented below share a single source sample, sequenced in a study of naive CD8 T cells in extremely preterm neonates. Here immunoSEQ multiplex PCR was the method, and the copy in TCRdb shows in-frame clones only, minus some. The repertoire consists of about 5,500 clones, with around 97% occurring once and the leading ten covering less than 0.9%. Sample: naive CD8+ T cells from blood. The origin of the receptors is a human donor in good health.

V and J are TRBV28 and TRBJ1-4; TRBD1 agrees at 7 bases. Germline-derived CDR1 and CDR2 are MDHEN and SYDVKM. The V and J ends lost 6 bases and 4 bases, in that order; junction bases with no gene match: 8. There are 15 residues in the CDR3. The CDR3 reads CASRTDRVYNEKLFF. Here the CDR3 DNA reads TGTGCCAGCAGGACCGACAGGGTATATAATGAAAAACTGTTTTTT.

This clone was seen just once. V gene TRBV7-6 combines with J gene TRBJ1-1; no definite D call. V was clipped by 5 bases and J by 4 bases, with 8 bases between them. Germline V gene data show CDR1 as SGHVS and CDR2 as FNYEAQ. There are 12 residues in the CDR3. CDR3 nucleotide sequence: TGTGCCAGCAGCACCTCGGGCACTGAAGCTTTCTTT. Translating gives CASSTSGTEAFF.

This chain links TRBV7-9 with TRBJ1-1; D is possibly TRBD1 (6 bases). CDR3 length: 13 residues. The ends were cut back, 3 bases at V and 4 bases at J, with 9 bases in the middle. Germline V gene lookup returns CDR1 SEHNR and CDR2 FQNEAQ (reference sequence). This chain's CDR3 is CASSFSGATEAFF. CDR3 DNA: TGTGCCAGCAGCTTTTCAGGGGCCACTGAAGCTTTCTTT.